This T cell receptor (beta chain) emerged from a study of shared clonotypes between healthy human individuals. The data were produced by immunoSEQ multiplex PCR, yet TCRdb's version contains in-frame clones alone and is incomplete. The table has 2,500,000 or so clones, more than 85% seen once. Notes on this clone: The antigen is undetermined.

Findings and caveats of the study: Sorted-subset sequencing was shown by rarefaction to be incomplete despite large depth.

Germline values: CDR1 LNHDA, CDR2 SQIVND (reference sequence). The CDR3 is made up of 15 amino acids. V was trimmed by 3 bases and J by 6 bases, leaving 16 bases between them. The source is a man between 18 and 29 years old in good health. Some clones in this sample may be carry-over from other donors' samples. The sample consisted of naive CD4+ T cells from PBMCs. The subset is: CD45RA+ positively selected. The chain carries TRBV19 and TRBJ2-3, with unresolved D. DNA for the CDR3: TGTGCCAGTAGTATCTACGTCTCCGGAAGGGATACGCAGTATTTT. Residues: CASSIYVSGRDTQYF.